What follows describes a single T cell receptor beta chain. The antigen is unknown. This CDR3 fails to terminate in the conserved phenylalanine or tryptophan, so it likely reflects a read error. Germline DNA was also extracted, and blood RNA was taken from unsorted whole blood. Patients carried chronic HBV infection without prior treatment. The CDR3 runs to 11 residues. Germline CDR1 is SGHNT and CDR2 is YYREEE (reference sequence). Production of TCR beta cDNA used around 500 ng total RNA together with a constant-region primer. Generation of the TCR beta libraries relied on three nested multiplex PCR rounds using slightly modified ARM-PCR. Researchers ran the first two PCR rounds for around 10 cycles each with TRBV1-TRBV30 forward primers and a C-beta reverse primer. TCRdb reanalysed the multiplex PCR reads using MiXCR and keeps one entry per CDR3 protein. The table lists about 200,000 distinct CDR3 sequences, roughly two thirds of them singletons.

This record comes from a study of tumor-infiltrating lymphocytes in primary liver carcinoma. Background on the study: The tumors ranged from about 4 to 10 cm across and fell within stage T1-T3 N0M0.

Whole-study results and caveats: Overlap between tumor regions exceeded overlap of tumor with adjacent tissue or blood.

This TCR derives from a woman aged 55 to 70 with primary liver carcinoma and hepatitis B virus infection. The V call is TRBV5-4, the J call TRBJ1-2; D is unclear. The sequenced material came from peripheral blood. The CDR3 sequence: CDRSPGDGYTI. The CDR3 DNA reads TGTGACCGCAGCCCCGGGGATGGCTACACCATC.